These T cell receptor beta chains were read from a single sample in a study of spatial heterogeneity in lung cancer. TCRdb re-called the 5' RACE reads with MiXCR, one entry per CDR3 protein. This table holds 20,000 to 30,000 distinct CDR3 sequences, about 9.8% found once. Here the sequenced sample was PBMCs, taken at follow-up. These receptors came from a male donor with early-stage non-small cell lung cancer. Each CDR3 is given with its conserved first and last residue. A D gene is named only where the DNA matches it firmly. Clone sizes are given selectively: once, few, many, or a class where the clone is expanded.

cdr3_nt: TGTGCCACCAGTGATCGGACAGAGCAGTTCTTC; cdr3_aa: CATSDRTEQFF; d_call: .; clone_size: .; v_call: TRBV24-1; j_call: TRBJ2-1
cdr3_nt: TGTGCCAGCAGCCACCGCCAAGAGACAGGGCGACACGAGCAGTACTTC; cdr3_aa: CASSHRQETGRHEQYF; d_call: TRBD1; clone_size: few; v_call: TRBV11-2; j_call: TRBJ2-7
cdr3_nt: TGTGCCAGCAGTTTAGGCACCGGTAACACAGATACGCAGTATTTT; cdr3_aa: CASSLGTGNTDTQYF; d_call: .; clone_size: few; v_call: TRBV27; j_call: TRBJ2-3
cdr3_nt: TGTGCCCCCGAACCCCACAGGGAACACGAGCAGTACTTC; cdr3_aa: CAPEPHREHEQYF; d_call: .; clone_size: .; v_call: TRBV27; j_call: TRBJ2-7
cdr3_nt: TGTGCCAGCAGCGAATCACTCACAGCTTCGCGTTATAGCACAGATACGCAGTATTTT; cdr3_aa: CASSESLTASRYSTDTQYF; d_call: .; clone_size: many; v_call: TRBV5-8; j_call: TRBJ2-3
cdr3_nt: TGTGCCAGCAGCCTCATTCTACAGCCGTCCCCGTCCTATGGCTACACCTTC; cdr3_aa: CASSLILQPSPSYGYTF; d_call: .; clone_size: many; v_call: TRBV3-1; j_call: TRBJ1-2
cdr3_nt: TGTGCCAGCAGCCCGACTAGCGGGGGGGCCGGGGATACGCAGTATTTT; cdr3_aa: CASSPTSGGAGDTQYF; d_call: TRBD2; clone_size: .; v_call: TRBV5-4; j_call: TRBJ2-3
cdr3_nt: TGCAGTGCCAAGCTAGCGGGGAAGAGCACAGATACGCAGTATTTT; cdr3_aa: CSAKLAGKSTDTQYF; d_call: TRBD2; clone_size: .; v_call: TRBV20-1; j_call: TRBJ2-3
cdr3_nt: TGTGCCAGCAGCCAAGTAGGAGGGTATGAAAAACTGTTTTTT; cdr3_aa: CASSQVGGYEKLFF; d_call: .; clone_size: .; v_call: TRBV3-1; j_call: TRBJ1-4
cdr3_nt: TGCAGCGTTCTATCCGTTCAAGAGACCCAGTACTTC; cdr3_aa: CSVLSVQETQYF; d_call: .; clone_size: many; v_call: TRBV29-1; j_call: TRBJ2-5
cdr3_nt: TGTGCCATCAGTGAAGCAGGGACAGCTCAAGAGACCCAGTACTTC; cdr3_aa: CAISEAGTAQETQYF; d_call: TRBD1; clone_size: many; v_call: TRBV10-3; j_call: TRBJ2-5
cdr3_nt: TGTGCCAGCAGTTTTTCCGGTGCTGCCTACCCCTCTGGGGCCAACGTCCTGACTTTC; cdr3_aa: CASSFSGAAYPSGANVLTF; d_call: .; clone_size: .; v_call: TRBV27; j_call: TRBJ2-6
cdr3_nt: TGTGCCAGCAGCTTAGCGTCCCCCCAGGAAGTGGGGTTTAGCAATCAGCCCCAGCATTTT; cdr3_aa: CASSLASPQEVGFSNQPQHF; d_call: .; clone_size: .; v_call: TRBV7-9; j_call: TRBJ1-5
cdr3_nt: TGTGCCAGCTCACTTACAGGAAAGGGGGACTATGGCTACACCTTC; cdr3_aa: CASSLTGKGDYGYTF; d_call: .; clone_size: .; v_call: TRBV18; j_call: TRBJ1-2
cdr3_nt: TGTGCCACCAGTGATGCTAACAGGGTGGCGAACACCGGGGAGCTGTTTTTT; cdr3_aa: CATSDANRVANTGELFF; d_call: .; clone_size: many; v_call: TRBV24-1; j_call: TRBJ2-2
cdr3_nt: TGTGCCAGCAGCATACAGGGGCCCCACGAGCAGTACTTC; cdr3_aa: CASSIQGPHEQYF; d_call: TRBD1; clone_size: .; v_call: TRBV5-4; j_call: TRBJ2-7
cdr3_nt: TGTGCCACCAGTGATCCCTGGCACACTGAAGCTTTCTTT; cdr3_aa: CATSDPWHTEAFF; d_call: .; clone_size: .; v_call: TRBV24-1; j_call: TRBJ1-1
cdr3_nt: TGCGCCAGCAGCAAGAGGGACAGGGGGCTTGAAGCTTTCTTT; cdr3_aa: CASSKRDRGLEAFF; d_call: TRBD1; clone_size: few; v_call: TRBV5-1; j_call: TRBJ1-1
cdr3_nt: TGCAGTGCCCCCTCCGAGATCAATTCACCCCTCCACTTT; cdr3_aa: CSAPSEINSPLHF; d_call: .; clone_size: few; v_call: TRBV20-1; j_call: TRBJ1-6
cdr3_nt: TGTGCCAGCATCAGGACAGCGAACACCGGGGAGCTGTTTTTT; cdr3_aa: CASIRTANTGELFF; d_call: .; clone_size: many; v_call: TRBV11-2; j_call: TRBJ2-2
cdr3_nt: TGTGCCATCAGTGAGTCGTATCAGGGAAACACCAATAATTCACCCCTCCACTTT; cdr3_aa: CAISESYQGNTNNSPLHF; d_call: .; clone_size: many; v_call: TRBV10-3; j_call: TRBJ1-6
cdr3_nt: TGTGCCAGCAGTTTATTGGATGGTTGGGGGCGGGCTGGGGCCAACGTCCTGACTTTC; cdr3_aa: CASSLLDGWGRAGANVLTF; d_call: .; clone_size: few; v_call: TRBV28; j_call: TRBJ2-6
cdr3_nt: TGCAGCGTTGCGAGAGGGGCGAACACTGAAGCTTTCTTT; cdr3_aa: CSVARGANTEAFF; d_call: .; clone_size: many; v_call: TRBV29-1; j_call: TRBJ1-1
cdr3_nt: TGCGCCAGCAGCTGGGGGGCCGGGGAGCTGTTTTTT; cdr3_aa: CASSWGAGELFF; d_call: .; clone_size: .; v_call: TRBV5-1; j_call: TRBJ2-2
cdr3_nt: TGTGCCAGCACTAGGGTGGAGCTGATCACAGATACGCAGTATTTT; cdr3_aa: CASTRVELITDTQYF; d_call: .; clone_size: .; v_call: TRBV5-6; j_call: TRBJ2-3
cdr3_nt: TGTGCCAGTAGTATGGAAGGACAGGGTGCAGATACGCAGTATTTT; cdr3_aa: CASSMEGQGADTQYF; d_call: TRBD1; clone_size: many; v_call: TRBV19; j_call: TRBJ2-3
cdr3_nt: TGTGCCAGCAGTTTTCAGGGGCCCAGAGGCGAGCAGTACTTC; cdr3_aa: CASSFQGPRGEQYF; d_call: .; clone_size: .; v_call: TRBV27; j_call: TRBJ2-7
cdr3_nt: TGTGCCACCTCCCCACCGGGACGACCGAACACTGAAGCTTTCTTT; cdr3_aa: CATSPPGRPNTEAFF; d_call: .; clone_size: many; v_call: TRBV6-5; j_call: TRBJ1-1
cdr3_nt: TGTGCCAGCTCACAAGCGACAGGACAAAATCAGCCCCAGCATTTT; cdr3_aa: CASSQATGQNQPQHF; d_call: .; clone_size: many; v_call: TRBV18; j_call: TRBJ1-5
cdr3_nt: TGTGCCAGCAGCCCGAACACTGAAGCTTTCTTT; cdr3_aa: CASSPNTEAFF; d_call: .; clone_size: many; v_call: TRBV13; j_call: TRBJ1-1
cdr3_nt: TGCGCCAGCAGCTTCGACAGTCCCAATGAGCAGTTCTTC; cdr3_aa: CASSFDSPNEQFF; d_call: .; clone_size: many; v_call: TRBV5-1; j_call: TRBJ2-1
cdr3_nt: TGTGCCAGCAGCTCCCGGGCCCTCTGGGACTTC; cdr3_aa: CASSSRALWDF; d_call: .; clone_size: many; v_call: TRBV28; j_call: TRBJ2-7
cdr3_nt: TGTGCCAGCAGCCCGCCGGGGGTTAACTATGGCTACACCTTC; cdr3_aa: CASSPPGVNYGYTF; d_call: .; clone_size: many; v_call: TRBV11-1; j_call: TRBJ1-2
cdr3_nt: TGTGCCAGCAGTCAGACTAGCGGGGGGTTCACCGGGGAGCTGTTTTTT; cdr3_aa: CASSQTSGGFTGELFF; d_call: TRBD2; clone_size: many; v_call: TRBV28; j_call: TRBJ2-2
cdr3_nt: TGTGCCTGGAGTAGGGATCTAGCGGGGAAAAACATTCAGTACTTC; cdr3_aa: CAWSRDLAGKNIQYF; d_call: TRBD2; clone_size: many; v_call: TRBV30; j_call: TRBJ2-4
cdr3_nt: TGTGCCAGCTCAGACAGGAAGGACTACGAGCAGTACTTC; cdr3_aa: CASSDRKDYEQYF; d_call: .; clone_size: many; v_call: TRBV18; j_call: TRBJ2-7
cdr3_nt: TGCAGTGCTAGTAGTGCCTACGAGCAGTACTTC; cdr3_aa: CSASSAYEQYF; d_call: .; clone_size: many; v_call: TRBV20-1; j_call: TRBJ2-7
cdr3_nt: TGCAGTGCTGGGACAATCGGGGAGCTGTTTTTT; cdr3_aa: CSAGTIGELFF; d_call: .; clone_size: many; v_call: TRBV20-1; j_call: TRBJ2-2
cdr3_nt: TGTGCCAGCAGCTCCACAGGGAGTAGAAACACTGAAGCTTTCTTT; cdr3_aa: CASSSTGSRNTEAFF; d_call: .; clone_size: few; v_call: TRBV7-2; j_call: TRBJ1-1
cdr3_nt: TGCGCCAGCAGCTTGGACACGGAGGGCGCCGGGGAGCTGTTTTTT; cdr3_aa: CASSLDTEGAGELFF; d_call: .; clone_size: many; v_call: TRBV5-1; j_call: TRBJ2-2
cdr3_nt: TGTGCCAGCAGTCCGCTCGAAGGGGATAATTCACCCCTCCACTTT; cdr3_aa: CASSPLEGDNSPLHF; d_call: .; clone_size: .; v_call: TRBV6-2/TRBV6-3; j_call: TRBJ1-6
cdr3_nt: TGTGCCACCGTCTCTCAATTCACAGATACGCAGTATTTT; cdr3_aa: CATVSQFTDTQYF; d_call: .; clone_size: .; v_call: TRBV27; j_call: TRBJ2-3
cdr3_nt: TGTGCCAGCAGTGAAATCGAGAGTACCCATTCACCCCTCCACTTT; cdr3_aa: CASSEIESTHSPLHF; d_call: .; clone_size: .; v_call: TRBV2; j_call: TRBJ1-6
cdr3_nt: TGTGCCAGCATTTCGGACAGGGGGCTTGGTAATGAAAAACTGTTTTTT; cdr3_aa: CASISDRGLGNEKLFF; d_call: TRBD1; clone_size: .; v_call: TRBV6-1; j_call: TRBJ1-4
cdr3_nt: TGTGCAAGTCGCTCTCAGACTAGCGGGGGGGCGCGAGAGACCCAGTACTTC; cdr3_aa: CASRSQTSGGARETQYF; d_call: .; clone_size: many; v_call: TRBV12-2; j_call: TRBJ2-5